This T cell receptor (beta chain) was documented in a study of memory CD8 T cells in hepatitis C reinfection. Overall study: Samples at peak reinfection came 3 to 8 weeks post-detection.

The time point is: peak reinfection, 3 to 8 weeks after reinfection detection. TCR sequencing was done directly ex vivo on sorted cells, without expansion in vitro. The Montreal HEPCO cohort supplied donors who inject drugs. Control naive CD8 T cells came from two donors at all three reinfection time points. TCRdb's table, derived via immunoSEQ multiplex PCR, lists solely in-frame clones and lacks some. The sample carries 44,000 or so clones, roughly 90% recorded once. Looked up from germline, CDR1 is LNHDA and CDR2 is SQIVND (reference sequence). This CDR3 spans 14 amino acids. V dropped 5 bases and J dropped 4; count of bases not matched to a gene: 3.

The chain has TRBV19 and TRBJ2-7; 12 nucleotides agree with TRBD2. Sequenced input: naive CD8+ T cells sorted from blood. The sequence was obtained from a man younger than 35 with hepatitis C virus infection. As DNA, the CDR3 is TGTGCCAGTAGTGCGACTAGCGGGAGTTACGAGCAGTACTTC. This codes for CASSATSGSYEQYF.